The subject of this entry is one T cell receptor beta chain. What it binds is unknown. Trimming removed 9 bases from V and 0 bases from J, with 9 bases in between. From germline, CDR1 is LNHDA and CDR2 SQIVND (reference sequence). The CDR3 extends over 13 amino acids. TCRdb's table, derived via immunoSEQ multiplex PCR, lists solely in-frame clones and lacks some. The profile shows approximately 150,000 clones, roughly 77% of them singletons. The sample comes from a study of cytotoxic CD8 clonotypes in ibrutinib-treated CLL. Overall study context: Some 10 relapsed/refractory, about 14 treatment-naive; 17 IGHV unmutated. There were, on average, roughly 260,000 productive templates and tens of thousands of productive rearrangements per sample. Findings and limits, study-wide: Rare overall, public clonotypes shrank or held steady under therapy. T-cell clonality at baseline went above that of age-matched healthy donors and rose and fell with circulating CD8+ T-cell counts.

The TCR was taken from a human donor with chronic lymphocytic leukemia. The genes are TRBV19 and TRBJ1-5; possible D gene TRBD1, 5 bases. Sequenced here: PBMCs, sampled after 12 months of ibrutinib treatment. CDR3 nucleotide sequence: TGTGCCAGCGGACACCTTAGCAATCAGCCCCAGCATTTT. This gives the protein CASGHLSNQPQHF. Full variable domain (outside the CDR3, taken from reference TRBV19 and TRBJ1-5): DGGITQSPKYLFRKEGQNVTLSCEQNLNHDAMYWYRQDPGQGLRLIYYSQIVNDFQKGDIAEGYSVSREKKESFPLTVTSAQKNPTAFYLCASGHLSNQPQHFGDGTRLSIL.